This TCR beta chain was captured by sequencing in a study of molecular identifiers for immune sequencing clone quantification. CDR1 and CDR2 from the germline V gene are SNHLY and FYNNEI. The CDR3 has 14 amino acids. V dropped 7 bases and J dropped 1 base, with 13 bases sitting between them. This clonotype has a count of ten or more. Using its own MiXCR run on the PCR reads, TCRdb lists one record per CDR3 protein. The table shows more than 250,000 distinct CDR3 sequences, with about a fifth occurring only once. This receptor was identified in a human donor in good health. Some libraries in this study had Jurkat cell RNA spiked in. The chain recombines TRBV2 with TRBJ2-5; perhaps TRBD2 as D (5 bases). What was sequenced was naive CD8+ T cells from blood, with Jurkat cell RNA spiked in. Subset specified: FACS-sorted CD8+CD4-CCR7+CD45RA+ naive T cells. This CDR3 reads CASIGSVPQETQYF. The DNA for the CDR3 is TGTGCCAGCATTGGTAGCGTTCCCCAAGAGACCCAGTACTTC.